This paragraph covers one T cell receptor (beta chain) sequence. The data are from a study of early stage breast cancer tumors. Each sample had two DNA replicates, roughly 0.5 ug blood or roughly 1.5 ug tissue. Measured with immunoSEQ multiplex PCR; TCRdb has only the in-frame clones, and not every one. This repertoire shows 25,000 to 30,000 clones, around 50% found once; its top ten account for more than 8%. Germline values: CDR1 KGHSH, CDR2 LQKENI. Trimming removed 4 bases from V and 3 bases from J; junction bases left unmatched: 4. There are 15 residues in the CDR3. The sequence was collected from a person aged 45 to 60 with breast cancer. The rearrangement uses TRBV18 and TRBJ1-5; 9 bases match TRBD1. The sample consisted of breast tumor tissue. CDR3 DNA: TGTGCCAGCTCACGGGGACAGGGTGACAATCAGCCCCAGCATTTT. It is translated as CASSRGQGDNQPQHF.